The 22 T cell receptor beta chains below come from one sample, sequenced in a study of T cell changes during pregnancy in multiple sclerosis. Repertoires were generated with immunoSEQ multiplex PCR, while TCRdb's copy carries only in-frame clones and drops some. The data hold about 59,000 clones, with roughly 88% observed a single time. Here the sequenced sample was peripheral blood, taken in the second trimester of pregnancy. Receptor source: a female donor with multiple sclerosis, enrolled in a pregnancy study.

This sequence joins TRBV28 and TRBJ1-2; TRBD1 aligns across 8 bases. The CDR3 runs 15 residues. CDR1 and CDR2 (germline): MDHEN, SYDVKM. Unmatched junction bases numbered 7, after V lost 3 bases and J lost 4 bases. CDR3 bases: TGTGCCAGCAGTTTCGGGGACAGGACAATCTATGGCTACACCTTC. It yields the protein CASSFGDRTIYGYTF.

The V and J genes are TRBV2 and TRBJ1-2, with 10 bases that match TRBD1. Germline CDR1 is SNHLY and CDR2 is FYNNEI. CDR3 length equals 14 residues. V trimming: 3 bases; J trimming: 4 bases; junction bases outside the gene matches: 2. The CDR3 nucleotides read TGTGCCAGCAGTGAGGACAGGGGGTTCTATGGCTACACCTTC. It specifies CASSEDRGFYGYTF.

V is TRBV5-1 and J is TRBJ1-4; 10 bases are shared with TRBD1. After removal of 0 bases from V and 5 bases from J, the junction contained 1 base not matched to a gene. This CDR3 is 15 amino acids long. Germline-derived CDR1 and CDR2 are SGHRS and YFSETQ. The CDR3 spells CASSLGDRGNEKLFF. The CDR3 DNA reads as TGCGCCAGCAGCTTGGGGGACAGGGGAAATGAAAAACTGTTTTTT.

The chain joins TRBV18 to TRBJ2-7, with a tentative D call TRBD1 (6 bases). Germline V gene lookup returns CDR1 KGHSH and CDR2 LQKENI. This CDR3 has 14 amino acids. V gave up 3 bases and J gave up 0 bases, with 9 bases separating them. The CDR3 sequence: CASSPGANSYEQYF. As DNA, the CDR3 is TGTGCCAGCTCACCGGGGGCAAACTCCTACGAGCAGTACTTC. The variable domain in full, with the rest retrieved from reference TRBV18 and TRBJ2-7, is NAGVMQNPRHLVRRRGQEARLRCSPMKGHSHVYWYRQLPEEGLKFMVYLQKENIIDESGMPKERFSAEFPKEGPSILRIQQVVRGDSAAYFCASSPGANSYEQYFGPGTRLTVT.

The rearrangement joins TRBV12-5 to TRBJ2-5; 11 nucleotides line up with TRBD1. Looked up from germline, CDR1 is LGHNT and CDR2 is FRNRAP. The CDR3 has 15 amino acids. Losses at the gene ends were 4 bases for V and 0 bases for J; bases not matched to a gene: 1. CDR3 bases: TGTGCTAGTGGTTGGACAGGGGGCCACCAAGAGACCCAGTACTTC. Amino acid sequence: CASGWTGGHQETQYF.

This clone was counted once. The chain is built from TRBV7-2 and TRBJ1-5, with 9 nucleotides matching TRBD1. J lost 4 bases, V lost 5 bases, and 6 bases had no gene match. CDR3 length: 15 amino acids. Germline assignment: CDR1 SGHTA and CDR2 FQGNSA. In DNA form, the CDR3 reads TGTGCCAGCAGCCCCCGGACAGGGGAAAATCAGCCCCAGCATTTT. Its protein is CASSPRTGENQPQHF.

This chain joins TRBV5-1 and TRBJ2-6; a weak D match, TRBD2 (5 bases). V gave up 4 bases and J gave up 2 bases, with 10 bases separating them. Germline V lookup: CDR1 SGHRS, CDR2 YFSETQ. The CDR3 consists of 15 residues. Here the CDR3 DNA reads TGCGCCAGCAGCCCCGTCGGGGCTGGGGCCAACGTCCTGACTTTC. Translating gives CASSPVGAGANVLTF.

The chain carries TRBV9 and TRBJ2-4, with 7 positions matching TRBD1. Germline assignment: CDR1 SGDLS and CDR2 YYNGEE. V was pared by 4 bases and J by 5 bases, with 6 bases of the junction left unmatched. This CDR3 spans 14 amino acids. DNA of the CDR3: TGTGCCAGCAGCCGAGGGGGACAGCAAAACATTCAGTACTTC. It encodes CASSRGGQQNIQYF.

This chain joins TRBV6-5 and TRBJ1-1; no reliable D call. Trimming removed 2 bases from V and 5 bases from J, with 9 bases in between. The germline V gene has CDR1 MNHEY and CDR2 SVGAGI. The CDR3 loop spans 13 amino acids. The CDR3 here is CASSYTGWTEAFF. DNA of the CDR3: TGTGCCAGCAGTTACACGGGGTGGACTGAAGCTTTCTTT.

The V and J genes are TRBV5-4 and TRBJ1-1, with D hard to call. V lost 2 bases to trimming and J lost 6 bases, with 17 bases between them. The CDR3 covers 15 residues. Per the germline V gene, CDR1 is SGHNT and CDR2 is YYREEE (reference sequence). The CDR3 DNA is TGTGCCAGCAGCTTAAACAGCTTAAATTTGGCTGAAGCTTTCTTT. Amino acids: CASSLNSLNLAEAFF.

The V call is TRBV7-8, the J call TRBJ1-2, with 7 bases lining up with TRBD1. CDR3 length: 14 amino acids. V shed 6 bases and J 4 bases; nucleotides not matched to a gene: 8. Germline CDR1 is SGHVS and CDR2 is FQNEAQ. The CDR3 DNA reads TGTGCCAGCAGTCCAACAGGGGAGGTCTATGGCTACACCTTC. Translation gives CASSPTGEVYGYTF.

This chain uses TRBV5-4 with TRBJ1-2; TRBD1 agrees at 9 bases. V shed 1 base and J 8 bases; nucleotides not matched to a gene: 6. Germline loops: CDR1 SGHNT, CDR2 YYREEE (reference sequence). CDR3 size: 14 residues. The CDR3: CASSLRTGDRGYTF. In DNA, the CDR3 is TGTGCCAGCAGCTTGAGGACAGGGGATCGGGGCTACACCTTC.

The genes are TRBV6-1 and TRBJ2-2; the match to TRBD1 covers 11 bases. Germline trimming cut 5 bases from V and 6 bases from J; bases unmatched to any gene: 5. The germline gives CDR1 MNHNS, CDR2 SASEGT. This CDR3 has 15 residues. CDR3: CASSQGQGAAGELFF. The CDR3 DNA sequence: TGTGCCAGCAGTCAAGGACAGGGGGCGGCCGGGGAGCTGTTTTTT.

The chain has TRBV7-9 and TRBJ2-7; 11 nucleotides align to TRBD1. This CDR3 spans 14 amino acids. V was clipped by 6 bases and J by 2 bases; unmatched bases: 3. Germline values: CDR1 SEHNR, CDR2 FQNEAQ (reference sequence). The CDR3, as DNA: TGTGCCAGCAGGATGGACAGGGGGCCCTACGAGCAGTACTTC. Encoded protein: CASRMDRGPYEQYF.

V and J are TRBV11-2 and TRBJ2-4, with D possibly TRBD2 on 5 matching bases. The CDR3 loop spans 16 amino acids. Germline V CDR1 and CDR2: SGHAT, FQNNGV. Between the trimmed V and J ends, which lost 5 bases and 1 base, there was a span of 15 bases. This CDR3 is CASSQLGTTAKNIQYF. CDR3 coding DNA: TGTGCCAGCAGCCAACTAGGCACCACGGCCAAAAACATTCAGTACTTC.

The V call is TRBV5-1, the J call TRBJ2-7; a possible D gene is TRBD2 (6 bases). Trimming removed 2 bases from V and 6 bases from J, with 15 bases in between. The CDR3 totals 14 residues. CDR1 and CDR2 from the germline V gene are SGHRS and YFSETQ. CDR3 sequence: CASSFVRGVTEQYF. Written as DNA, the CDR3 is TGCGCCAGCAGCTTCGTGCGGGGAGTCACCGAGCAGTACTTC.

For this clone: Additional DNA sequences in this sample encode the identical CDR3. The V gene is TRBV5-1, the J gene TRBJ1-3; perhaps TRBD1 as D (5 bases). Germline V lookup: CDR1 SGHRS, CDR2 YFSETQ. This CDR3 comprises 14 residues. V lost 4 bases and J 3 bases, leaving 11 bases between the germline ends. This CDR3 reads CASSPGGSGNTIYF. As DNA, the CDR3 is TGCGCCAGCAGCCCCGGGGGGAGTGGAAACACCATATATTTT.

V gene TRBV7-8 combines with J gene TRBJ2-1; D possibly corresponds to TRBD2 (5 bases). The germline gives CDR1 SGHVS, CDR2 FQNEAQ. V was trimmed by 4 bases and J by 8 bases, leaving 24 bases between them. The CDR3 contains 17 residues. The chain's CDR3 is CASSSLLGQSGHDEQFF. The CDR3 DNA is TGTGCCAGCAGCTCCCTACTAGGGCAGTCTGGCCACGATGAGCAGTTCTTC.

The J gene is TRBJ1-6, the V gene TRBV28, with TRBD1 matching 8 bases. CDR3 length: 13 residues. Trimming cost V 4 bases and J 14 bases; bases outside gene matches: 7. Germline CDR1 MDHEN, CDR2 SYDVKM. CDR3 protein: CASSWGQAVALHF. CDR3 sequence (DNA): TGTGCCAGCAGTTGGGGACAGGCCGTGGCCCTCCACTTT.

The chain has TRBV7-2 and TRBJ1-2, with 7 bases aligning to TRBD1. CDR1 and CDR2 (germline): SGHTA, FQGNSA. The ends lost 0 bases at V and 7 bases at J; junction bases unmatched: 2. The CDR3 loop spans 13 amino acids. Written as DNA, the CDR3 is TGTGCCAGCAGCTTAGCAGGGGGCGGTGGCTACACCTTC. This sequence encodes CASSLAGGGGYTF.

The rearrangement joins TRBV27 to TRBJ2-3; 8 positions match TRBD2. Losses at the gene ends were 5 bases for V and 6 bases for J; bases not matched to a gene: 16. Germline CDR1 MNHEY, CDR2 SMNVEV (reference sequence). The CDR3 spans 17 residues. The CDR3 loop reads CASSPVLRSGVMDTQYF. The CDR3 nucleotides are TGTGCCAGCAGTCCCGTCCTTCGTAGCGGGGTCATGGATACGCAGTATTTT.

The chain uses TRBV4-1 and TRBJ2-3; 7 bases are a match to TRBD2. This CDR3 is 16 amino acids long. CDR1 and CDR2 (germline): MGHRA, YSYEKL. The V and J ends lost 1 base and 3 bases, in that order; junction bases with no gene match: 7. DNA for the CDR3: TGCGCCAGCAGCCAAGGACTAGCTTCAAGAACAGATACGCAGTATTTT. The encoded protein is CASSQGLASRTDTQYF.